The 15 T cell receptor beta chains in this list originate from one sample, sequenced in a study of blood T cell repertoires in COVID-19. This table comes from immunoSEQ multiplex PCR, and its TCRdb copy is limited to in-frame clones, with some not included. Here the sample spans 25,000 to 30,000 clones, just over 85% being singletons. The source material was peripheral blood. These receptors were taken from a man aged 70 or older with acute or convalescent COVID-19.

This clone was detected once. This CDR3 is CASSDPPLAGLYNEQFF. The CDR3 DNA sequence: TGTGCCAGCAGTGACCCCCCTCTAGCGGGATTATACAATGAGCAGTTCTTC. This chain links TRBV6-4 with TRBJ2-1; TRBD2 matches 9 bases. The CDR3 sequence is 17 residues long. J was trimmed by 4 bases and V by 2 bases; bases with no gene match: 9. Germline CDR1 reads MRHNA; CDR2 reads SNTAGT.

This sequence joins TRBV28 and TRBJ2-5; 7 bases align to TRBD2. The J segment lost 5 bases and the V segment lost 5 bases, leaving 11 bases of the junction unmatched. This CDR3 comprises 15 residues. CDR1 MDHEN and CDR2 SYDVKM come from the germline V gene. The CDR3 DNA follows: TGTGCCAGCAGTCTTCGACTAGCCCAGAAGGAGACCCAGTACTTC. Residues: CASSLRLAQKETQYF.

The chain combines TRBV6-6 with TRBJ1-1; tentative D call: TRBD1 (6 bases). Germline loops: CDR1 MNHNY, CDR2 SVGAGI (reference sequence). V shed 2 bases and J shed 1 base, with 8 bases lying between them. The CDR3 loop spans 14 amino acids. The CDR3 sequence is CASSYPQGNTEAFF. The CDR3 DNA follows: TGTGCCAGCAGTTACCCACAGGGGAACACTGAAGCTTTCTTT.

The chain recombines TRBV27 with TRBJ1-4, with 10 nucleotides matching TRBD1. The CDR3 is made up of 16 amino acids. The germline V gene has CDR1 MNHEY and CDR2 SMNVEV (reference sequence). V lost 2 bases to trimming and J lost 8 bases; unmatched junction nucleotides: 8. DNA for the CDR3: TGTGCCAGCAGTTTAGCTGGTGGGACAGGGGTAGAAAAACTGTTTTTT. Amino acids: CASSLAGGTGVEKLFF.

J is TRBJ1-2 and V is TRBV7-2, with D maybe TRBD1 (5 bases). The CDR3 runs 13 residues. V was cut by 2 bases and J by 3 bases, with 7 bases left in between. CDR1 is SGHTA and CDR2 is FQGNSA in the germline V gene. The CDR3 here is CASSLIQDYGYTF. For the CDR3, the DNA is TGTGCCAGCAGCTTAATACAGGACTATGGCTACACCTTC. Combining the CDR3 with reference TRBV7-2 and TRBJ1-2 gives the whole variable domain GAGVSQSPSNKVTEKGKDVELRCDPISGHTALYWYRQSLGQGLEFLIYFQGNSAPDKSGLPSDRFSAERTGGSVSTLTIQRTQQEDSAVYLCASSLIQDYGYTFGSGTRLTVV.

This chain uses TRBV7-2 with TRBJ2-3, with D possibly TRBD2 on 5 matching bases. The germline gives CDR1 SGHTA, CDR2 FQGNSA. V dropped 11 bases and J dropped 1 base, with 13 bases sitting between them. This CDR3 contains 13 residues. CDR3 in DNA: TGTGCCCAGCGGACGGGCGGCACAGATACGCAGTATTTT. Residues: CAQRTGGTDTQYF.

There are a few counts of this clone. V usage is TRBV5-1 and J usage is TRBJ2-1; 8 bases align to TRBD1. The CDR3 is 16 amino acids. The germline gives CDR1 SGHRS, CDR2 YFSETQ. V shed 0 bases, J shed 9 bases, and the junction held 11 bases outside the gene matches. In DNA form, the CDR3 reads TGCGCCAGCAGCTTGGGGGGGACAGGAAGTGGGAGTGAGCAGTTCTTC. Encoded protein: CASSLGGTGSGSEQFF.

The chain couples TRBV7-6 to TRBJ1-5; D remains unclear. The CDR3 loop spans 15 amino acids. V lost 1 base and J lost 5, with 12 bases in between. From germline, CDR1 is SGHVS and CDR2 FNYEAQ. The CDR3, as DNA: TGTGCCAGCAGCTTAGGAGAGGGCTTTGATCAGCCCCAGCATTTT. This codes for CASSLGEGFDQPQHF. The full variable domain, rest sourced from reference TRBV7-6 and TRBJ1-5, is GAGVSQSPRYKVTKRGQDVALRCDPISGHVSLYWYRQALGQGPEFLTYFNYEAQQDKSGLPNDRFSAERPEGSISTLTIQRTEQRDSAMYRCASSLGEGFDQPQHFGDGTRLSIL.

V usage is TRBV29-1 and J usage is TRBJ2-1; D possibly corresponds to TRBD1 (6 bases). CDR3 size: 16 residues. Germline lookup yields CDR1 SQVTM and CDR2 ANQGSEA. The V gene lost 0 bases and the J gene lost 4 bases, with 16 bases spanning the gap. The DNA of the CDR3 is TGCAGCGTTGAAGATCAGGACTGGACAGAGTACAATGAGCAGTTCTTC. It encodes CSVEDQDWTEYNEQFF.

The chain uses TRBV19 and TRBJ2-5; TRBD2 matches at 14 bases. Germline V CDR1 and CDR2: LNHDA, SQIVND (reference sequence). The CDR3 is made up of 18 amino acids. Losses at the gene ends were 6 bases for V and 3 bases for J; bases not matched to a gene: 12. The CDR3 DNA reads TGTGCCAGTAGCCGGGACAGTGGACTAGCGGGAGGAGAAGAGACCCAGTACTTC. It yields the protein CASSRDSGLAGGEETQYF.

The chain combines TRBV12-5 with TRBJ1-3; 9 nucleotides align to TRBD1. The length of the CDR3 is 20 residues. J lost 0 bases, V lost 0 bases, and 12 bases had no gene match. The germline CDR1 and CDR2 sequences are LGHNT and FRNRAP. The CDR3 loop is CASGLVYYADRGFSGNTIYF. DNA of the CDR3: TGTGCTAGTGGTTTGGTATATTATGCGGACAGGGGATTCTCTGGAAACACCATATATTTT.

This chain joins TRBV19 and TRBJ1-2, with 8 bases fitting TRBD1. Trimming took 3 bases from V and 4 from J; bases not matched to a gene: 7. The CDR3 runs to 15 residues. CDR1 LNHDA and CDR2 SQIVND come from the germline V gene (reference sequence). In nucleotides, the CDR3 is TGTGCCAGTAGTATTGGGACAGGCCGAACCTATGGCTACACCTTC. As protein: CASSIGTGRTYGYTF.

This chain links TRBV7-2 with TRBJ1-5; possibly TRBD1 for D (5 bases). V was cut by 5 bases and J by 0 bases, with 11 bases left in between. The CDR3 runs to 15 residues. Germline CDR1 SGHTA, CDR2 FQGNSA. The CDR3 here is CASSRRGNSNQPQHF. CDR3 sequence (DNA): TGTGCCAGCAGCCGTAGGGGTAATAGCAATCAGCCCCAGCATTTT.

The V gene is TRBV5-1, the J gene TRBJ1-1; tentative D call: TRBD1 (5 bases). The CDR3 has 14 residues. With 4 bases removed from V and 6 bases from J, the gap between germline ends came to 16 bases. Germline V gene lookup returns CDR1 SGHRS and CDR2 YFSETQ. CDR3 nucleotides: TGCGCCAGCAGCGCCACAGGAGCAGTCGCTGAAGCTTTCTTT. It codes for CASSATGAVAEAFF. Using reference TRBV5-1 and TRBJ1-1 for the parts outside the CDR3, the full variable domain is KAGVTQTPRYLIKTRGQQVTLSCSPISGHRSVSWYQQTPGQGLQFLFEYFSETQRNKGNFPGRFSGRQFSNSRSEMNVSTLELGDSALYLCASSATGAVAEAFFGQGTRLTVV.

This chain uses TRBV28 with TRBJ2-5, with D possibly TRBD1 on 6 matching bases. From germline, CDR1 is MDHEN and CDR2 SYDVKM. The CDR3 contains 16 residues. Trimming cost V 2 bases and J 5 bases, with 18 bases left between them. The CDR3 protein is CASSLGDTGIAETQYF. The CDR3 region has the DNA TGTGCCAGCAGTTTAGGAGACACAGGGATAGCTGAGACCCAGTACTTC.